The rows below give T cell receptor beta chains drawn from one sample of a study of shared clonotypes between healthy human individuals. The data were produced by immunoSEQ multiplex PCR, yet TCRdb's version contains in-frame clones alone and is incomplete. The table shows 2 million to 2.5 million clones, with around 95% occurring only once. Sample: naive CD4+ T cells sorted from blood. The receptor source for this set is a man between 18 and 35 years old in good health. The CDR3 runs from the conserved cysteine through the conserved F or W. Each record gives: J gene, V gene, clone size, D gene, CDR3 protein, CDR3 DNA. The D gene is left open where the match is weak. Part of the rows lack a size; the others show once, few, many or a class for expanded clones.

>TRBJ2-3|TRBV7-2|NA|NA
CASSLNGLKKVDTQYF
TGTGCCAGCAGCTTAAACGGTCTAAAGAAGGTAGATACGCAGTATTTT
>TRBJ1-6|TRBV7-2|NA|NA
CASSLAGTDLSSYNSPLHF
TGTGCCAGCAGCTTAGCCGGTACCGATCTCAGCTCCTATAATTCACCCCTCCACTTT
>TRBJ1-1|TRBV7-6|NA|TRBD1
CASSMTGERNTEAFF
TGTGCCAGCAGCATGACAGGGGAGCGGAACACTGAAGCTTTCTTT
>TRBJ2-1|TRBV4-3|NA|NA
CASSQGPSGSYNEQFF
TGCGCCAGCAGCCAAGGACCTTCGGGCTCCTACAATGAGCAGTTCTTC
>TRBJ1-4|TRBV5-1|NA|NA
CATPPFRADEKLFF
TGCGCCACCCCCCCCTTCCGAGCGGATGAAAAACTGTTTTTT
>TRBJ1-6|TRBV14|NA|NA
CASSASGEYNSPLHF
TGTGCCAGCAGCGCTTCGGGGGAGTATAATTCACCCCTCCACTTT
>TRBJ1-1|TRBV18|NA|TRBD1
CASSVGTGENTEAFF
TGTGCCAGCTCGGTGGGGACAGGGGAGAACACTGAAGCTTTCTTT
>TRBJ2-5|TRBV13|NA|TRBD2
CASSAGGSIPFQETQYF
TGTGCCAGCAGTGCCGGGGGGTCGATTCCTTTCCAAGAGACCCAGTACTTC
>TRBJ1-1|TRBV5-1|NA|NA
CASSLRPGGTEAFF
TGCGCCAGCAGCTTGAGGCCCGGGGGCACTGAAGCTTTCTTT
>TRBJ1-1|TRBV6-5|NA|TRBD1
CASSYAGTGVEAFF
TGTGCCAGCAGTTACGCAGGGACAGGGGTTGAAGCTTTCTTT
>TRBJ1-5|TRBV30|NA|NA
CAWSAELTGNQPQHF
TGTGCCTGGAGTGCCGAATTGACGGGCAATCAGCCCCAGCATTTT
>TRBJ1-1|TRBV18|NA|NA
CASSPPGGGLNTEAFF
TGTGCCAGCTCACCACCGGGGGGAGGGCTGAACACTGAAGCTTTCTTT
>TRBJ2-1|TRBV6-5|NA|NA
CASSSLGVGNNEQFF
TGTGCCAGCAGTTCCCTGGGGGTGGGGAACAATGAGCAGTTCTTC
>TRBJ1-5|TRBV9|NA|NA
CASSTSGAAQPQHF
TGTGCCAGCAGCACCTCAGGCGCGGCTCAGCCCCAGCATTTT
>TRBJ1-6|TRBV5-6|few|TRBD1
CASQGQVNSPLHF
TGTGCCAGCCAGGGACAGGTTAATTCACCCCTCCACTTT
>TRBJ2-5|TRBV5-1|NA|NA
CASSLAPMEETQYF
TGCGCCAGCAGCTTGGCCCCGATGGAAGAGACCCAGTACTTC
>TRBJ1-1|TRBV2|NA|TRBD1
CASILPSGGDTEAFF
TGTGCCAGCATCCTTCCTTCAGGGGGGGACACTGAAGCTTTCTTT
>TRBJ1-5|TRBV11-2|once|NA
CASSWDISNQPQHF
TGTGCCAGCAGCTGGGACATTAGCAATCAGCCCCAGCATTTT
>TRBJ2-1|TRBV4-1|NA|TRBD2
CASSQVEGLALYNEQFF
TGCGCCAGCAGCCAAGTAGAAGGACTAGCCTTGTACAATGAGCAGTTCTTC
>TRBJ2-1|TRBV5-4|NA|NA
CASSWGYGQLYNEQFF
TGTGCCAGCAGCTGGGGGTACGGCCAGTTATACAATGAGCAGTTCTTC
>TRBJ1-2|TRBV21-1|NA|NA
CASSKALSSWCDYGYTF
TGTGCCAGCAGCAAAGCGCTGAGCTCCTGGTGTGACTATGGCTACACCTTC
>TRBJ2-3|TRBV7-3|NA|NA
CASSALGGRSDTQYF
TGTGCCAGCAGCGCCCTGGGGGGCCGCTCAGATACGCAGTATTTT
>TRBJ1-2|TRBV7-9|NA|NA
CASSPHDFYGYTF
TGTGCCAGCAGCCCGCACGATTTCTATGGCTACACCTTC
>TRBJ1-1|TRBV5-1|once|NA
CASGQDRLGTEAFF
TGCGCCAGCGGACAAGACAGGCTTGGCACTGAAGCTTTCTTT
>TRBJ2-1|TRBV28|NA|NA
CASSLANTGHSSYNEQFF
TGTGCCAGCAGTTTGGCAAATACAGGGCATAGCTCCTACAATGAGCAGTTCTTC
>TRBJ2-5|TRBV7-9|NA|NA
CASSFSWRASIQETQYF
TGTGCCAGCAGCTTCAGTTGGCGGGCTAGCATTCAGGAGACCCAGTACTTC
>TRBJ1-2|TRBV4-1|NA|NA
CASSQVQQGYYGYTF
TGCGCCAGCAGCCAAGTTCAACAGGGCTACTATGGCTACACCTTC
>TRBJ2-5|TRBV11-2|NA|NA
CASSLGLVQETQYF
TGTGCCAGCAGCTTAGGACTAGTCCAAGAGACCCAGTACTTC
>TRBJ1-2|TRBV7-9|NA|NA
CASSLDGYGYTF
TGTGCCAGCAGCTTAGATGGCTATGGCTACACCTTC
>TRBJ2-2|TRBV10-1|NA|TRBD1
CASSNLQGTGELFF
TGCGCCAGCAGTAATCTACAGGGGACCGGGGAGCTGTTTTTT
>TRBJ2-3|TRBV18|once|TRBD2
CASSPLPGTSGRAPDTQYF
TGTGCCAGCTCACCGCTCCCGGGGACTAGCGGGAGGGCACCAGATACGCAGTATTTT
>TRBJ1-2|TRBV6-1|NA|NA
CASSEAEGYYGYTF
TGTGCCAGCAGTGAAGCGGAAGGATACTATGGCTACACCTTC
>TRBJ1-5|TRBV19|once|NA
CASRRVNQPQHF
TGTGCCAGCCGGAGAGTAAATCAGCCCCAGCATTTT
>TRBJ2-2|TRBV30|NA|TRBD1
CAWRPPGTGSTGELFF
TGTGCCTGGAGGCCCCCCGGGACAGGGAGCACCGGGGAGCTGTTTTTT
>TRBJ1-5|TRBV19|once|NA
CASSIDRGGNQPQHF
TGTGCCAGTAGTATAGATCGGGGGGGCAATCAGCCCCAGCATTTT
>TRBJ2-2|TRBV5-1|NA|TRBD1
CASSWVQGATGELFF
TGCGCCAGCAGCTGGGTACAGGGGGCGACCGGGGAGCTGTTTTTT
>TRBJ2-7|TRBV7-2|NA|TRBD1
CASSSRDRGAYEQYF
TGTGCCAGCAGCTCCCGGGACAGGGGTGCGTACGAGCAGTACTTC
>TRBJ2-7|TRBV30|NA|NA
CACSPGAYEQYF
TGTGCCTGTTCTCCGGGAGCCTACGAGCAGTACTTC
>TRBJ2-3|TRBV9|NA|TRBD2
CASSVAGGPPDTQYF
TGTGCCAGCAGCGTAGCGGGGGGGCCTCCAGATACGCAGTATTTT
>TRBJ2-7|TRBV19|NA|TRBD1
CASSFWTGLAYEQYF
TGTGCCAGTAGTTTTTGGACAGGGTTGGCGTACGAGCAGTACTTC
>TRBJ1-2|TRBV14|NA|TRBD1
CASSERQGYGYTF
TGTGCCAGCAGCGAAAGACAGGGGTATGGCTACACCTTC
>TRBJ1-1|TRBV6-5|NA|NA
CASNSRVSMNTEAFF
TGTGCCAGCAATAGCAGGGTCTCGATGAACACTGAAGCTTTCTTT
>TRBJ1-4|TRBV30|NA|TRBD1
CAWSDRGREKLFF
TGTGCCTGGAGCGACAGGGGGCGAGAAAAACTGTTTTTT
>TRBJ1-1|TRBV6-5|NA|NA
CASSYSTWGIDEEAFF
TGTGCCAGCAGTTACTCGACTTGGGGGATCGATGAGGAAGCTTTCTTT
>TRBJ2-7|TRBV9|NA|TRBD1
CASSAPGQGHHEQYF
TGTGCCAGCAGCGCTCCGGGACAGGGCCACCACGAGCAGTACTTC
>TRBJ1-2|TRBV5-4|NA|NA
CASSLVGGAKDGYTF
TGTGCCAGCAGCTTAGTTGGGGGCGCCAAGGATGGCTACACCTTC
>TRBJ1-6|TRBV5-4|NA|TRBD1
CASSFRQGGGNSPLHF
TGTGCCAGCAGCTTTAGACAGGGGGGGGGTAATTCACCCCTCCACTTT
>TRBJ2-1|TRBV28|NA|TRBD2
CASSRAGGSYNEQFF
TGTGCCAGCAGCCGAGCGGGGGGGTCCTACAATGAGCAGTTCTTC
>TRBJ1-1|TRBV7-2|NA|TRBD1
CASSPQGIYMNTEAFF
TGTGCCAGCAGCCCACAGGGGATCTACATGAACACTGAAGCTTTCTTT
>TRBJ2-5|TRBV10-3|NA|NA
CAFLTQYF
TGTGCCTTTCTGACCCAGTACTTC